This TCR beta chain was profiled in a study of OX40 agonist ivuxolimab in advanced cancers. Study details: Patients in the trial were receiving intravenous ivuxolimab every 2 weeks, at doses of 0.01 to 10 mg/kg. It was permissible to have had prior anti-PD-1, anti-PD-L1 or anti-CTLA-4 therapy, and approximately 40% had some. Study outcomes and limitations: Among T cells, CD8+ cells averaged more expanded clones than CD4+ cells. Clonal expansion was among the lowest in partial responders at 0.1-3.0 mg/kg, especially CD8+.

The germline V gene has CDR1 MGHRA and CDR2 YSYEKL. Trimming pared 5 bases from V and 2 bases from J, leaving 17 bases between. The CDR3 consists of 16 residues. Clones were sequenced by immunoSEQ multiplex PCR, and TCRdb holds only the in-frame ones, with some missing. The sample shows fewer than 30,000 clones, 81% of them seen only once. As concerns this clone: Its cognate antigen is unknown.

Sequenced material: CD4+ or CD8+ T cells sorted from blood, taken in a trial of the OX40 agonist ivuxolimab. The clonotype was recovered from an adult with an advanced solid tumor such as melanoma, head and neck, liver or kidney cancer. The chain is built from TRBV4-1 and TRBJ2-3; no firm D call. The CDR3 DNA follows: TGCGCCAGCAGCTCACGACTGGACCAATACACAGATACGCAGTATTTT. It is translated as CASSSRLDQYTDTQYF.